Shown below are 6 T cell receptor beta chains from a single sample sequenced in a study of cytomegalovirus exposure and HLA in healthy donors. The primer mix had 60 Vbeta and 13 Jbeta primers. Data came from immunoSEQ multiplex PCR; TCRdb stores just in-frame clones and leaves some out. The table records about 190,000 clones, about nine tenths of them present only once. The sequencing input was PBMCs. Receptor source: a man younger than 45 in good health and CMV-seronegative.

The chain employs TRBV11-2 and TRBJ2-3, with 12 bases matching TRBD2. J gave up 6 bases and V 4 bases, and 5 bases lay outside the gene matches. Germline assignment: CDR1 SGHAT and CDR2 FQNNGV. The length of the CDR3 is 15 residues. The CDR3 loop is CASSSPSGGADTQYF. The CDR3 coding sequence is TGTGCCAGCAGCTCTCCTAGCGGGGGGGCTGATACGCAGTATTTT.

This rearrangement joins TRBV28 to TRBJ1-5; TRBD1 agrees at 7 bases. The CDR3 loop spans 15 amino acids. Germline V lookup: CDR1 MDHEN, CDR2 SYDVKM. The J segment lost 2 bases and the V segment lost 6 bases, leaving 7 bases of the junction unmatched. The CDR3 coding sequence is TGTGCCAGCAGCATGACAGGGCAAGGCAATCAGCCCCAGCATTTT. Translating it yields CASSMTGQGNQPQHF. The full variable domain, its missing parts supplied by reference TRBV28 and TRBJ1-5, is DVKVTQSSRYLVKRTGEKVFLECVQDMDHENMFWYRQDPGLGLRLIYFSYDVKMKEKGDIPEGYSVSREKKERFSLILESASTNQTSMYLCASSMTGQGNQPQHFGDGTRLSIL.

The V call is TRBV11-2, the J call TRBJ2-4; D may be TRBD1 (6 bases). With 1 base removed from V and 4 bases from J, the gap between germline ends came to 8 bases. The CDR3 runs 14 residues. The germline gives CDR1 SGHAT, CDR2 FQNNGV. In DNA form, the CDR3 reads TGTGCCAGCAGCTTAGGGACAGTTAAAAACATTCAGTACTTC. Translation gives CASSLGTVKNIQYF.

The DNA of the CDR3 is TGTGCCAGCAGCCTTCGGACAGGGAAGGATTTGGAGACCCAGTACTTC. Amino acid sequence: CASSLRTGKDLETQYF. The chain couples TRBV5-4 to TRBJ2-5, with TRBD1 matching 8 bases. The germline V gene has CDR1 SGHNT and CDR2 YYREEE (reference sequence). The CDR3 covers 16 residues. V dropped 4 bases and J dropped 5; count of bases not matched to a gene: 13.

The chain links TRBV23-1 to TRBJ1-5; D might be TRBD1 (5 bases). TRBV23-1 has ORF status, its function being uncertain. The CDR3 contains 15 residues. The V end was cut by 7 bases, the J end by 7 bases, with 20 bases between. The CDR3, as DNA: TGCGCCAGCAATGAACACGGGGGAGAGGGGCAGCCCCAGCATTTT. It encodes CASNEHGGEGQPQHF.

The chain couples TRBV6-6 to TRBJ2-7, with 7 nucleotides matching TRBD1. Germline V CDR1 and CDR2: MNHNY, SVGAGI (reference sequence). V was pared by 5 bases and J by 2 bases, with 6 bases of the junction left unmatched. The CDR3 totals 14 residues. The CDR3 here is CASSANGQAYEQYF. In nucleotides, the CDR3 is TGTGCCAGCAGTGCGAATGGACAGGCCTACGAGCAGTACTTC.